The T cell receptor beta chain under discussion was sequenced for a study of T-cell reconstitution after alpha-beta-depleted transplantation in children (dated by TCRdb to 2016 to 2017). For the study in its entirety: T-cell immune reconstitution after TCRalphabeta/CD19-depleted allogeneic hematopoietic cell transplantation in children was quantitatively tracked in the study by means of TCR repertoire profiling.

In regard to this clonotype: What this receptor recognizes is not known. Base qualities are not provided; no much larger clone lies one nucleotide away.

Library creation used PCR. TCRdb names Illumina HiSeq 2500 as the instrument used. TCR library preparation used molecular barcoding, with unique molecular identifiers applied to normalize quantification of the TCRbeta repertoire. TCRdb trimmed public reads at Q25 via fastp, called clones via MiXCR and kept in-frame beta chains. All rows with the same CDR3 protein become a single entry with the most common DNA and genes. This sample holds about 400,000 distinct CDR3 sequences; around 21% were observed only once. Over 3.5% of the sample goes to the ten largest clones. Including the terminal cysteine and phenylalanine, the CDR3 comprises 15 residues. CDR3 DNA only is kept here, 45 bases in frame from base 1. CDR1 and CDR2 were assigned from the germline V gene (reference sequence) as SEHNR and FQNEAQ. V trim: 5 bases; J trim: 8 bases; unmatched bases: 7.

The receptor's source is a human donor who donated a stem cell graft to a child with acute myeloid leukemia. The sequence links TRBV7-9 to TRBJ2-1; TRBD2 agrees with 12 junctional bases. The material sequenced was PBMCs from the stem cell graft donor, taken from the stem cell graft. The encoded CDR3 is CASSPSGRASDEQFF. In nucleotides, the sequence is TGTGCCAGCAGCCCTAGCGGGAGGGCCAGCGATGAGCAGTTCTTC.